The clone carrying this T cell receptor (beta chain) has only one observation. Its antigen remains unknown. This record belongs to a study of T cell repertoires in cytomegalovirus infection. Turning to the study itself: Public TCR beta signature analysis indicated the presence of both CMV infection and matching HLA type. Findings and limits, study-wide: In two of eight donors, the top clonotype was HLA-C-restricted CMV-specific. Accumulated public TCR beta family frequency recognized individuals carrying CMV together with the relevant HLA.

TCRdb processed the reads anew with MiXCR; each CDR3 protein has one entry. Among approximately 750,000 distinct CDR3 sequences listed, approximately 34% were seen once. Between the trimmed V and J ends, which lost 3 bases and 5 bases, there was a span of 10 bases. The CDR3 is 12 residues long. Germline V CDR1 and CDR2: DFQATT, SNEGSKA (reference sequence). The receptor comes from a human donor in good health (CMV status not recorded). Some clones in this sample may be carry-over from other donors' samples. Sample: PBMCs. The rearrangement links TRBV20-1 to TRBJ2-5; tentatively, D is TRBD2 (6 bases). CDR3 in DNA: TGCAGTGCTAGCGGGAGCGAGGAGACCCAGTACTTC. Translating it yields CSASGSEETQYF.